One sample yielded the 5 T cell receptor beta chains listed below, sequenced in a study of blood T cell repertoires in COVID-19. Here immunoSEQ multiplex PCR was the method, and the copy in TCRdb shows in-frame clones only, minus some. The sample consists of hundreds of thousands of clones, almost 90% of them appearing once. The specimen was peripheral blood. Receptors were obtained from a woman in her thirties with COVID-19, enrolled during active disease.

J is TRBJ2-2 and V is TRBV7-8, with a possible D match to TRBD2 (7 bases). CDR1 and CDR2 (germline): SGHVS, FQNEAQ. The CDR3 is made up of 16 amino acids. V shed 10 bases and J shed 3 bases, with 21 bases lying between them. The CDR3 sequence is CAMSRGGRWDTGELFF. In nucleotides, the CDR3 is TGTGCCATGTCCAGGGGAGGGAGGTGGGACACCGGGGAGCTGTTTTTT.

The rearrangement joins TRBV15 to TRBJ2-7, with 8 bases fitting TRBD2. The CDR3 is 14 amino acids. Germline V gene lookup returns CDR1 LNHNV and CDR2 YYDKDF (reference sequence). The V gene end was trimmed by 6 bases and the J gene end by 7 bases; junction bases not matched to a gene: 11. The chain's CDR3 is CATRGSGSLREQYF. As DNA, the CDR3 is TGTGCCACCAGAGGAAGCGGGAGCCTGCGGGAGCAGTACTTC.

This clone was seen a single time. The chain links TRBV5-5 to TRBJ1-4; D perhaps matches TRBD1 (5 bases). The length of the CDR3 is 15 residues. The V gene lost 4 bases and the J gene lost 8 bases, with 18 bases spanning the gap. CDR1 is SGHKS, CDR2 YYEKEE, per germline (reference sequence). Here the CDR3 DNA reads TGTGCCAGCAGCGTTGGGGCCTCCTCTTGGGAAAAACTGTTTTTT. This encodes CASSVGASSWEKLFF. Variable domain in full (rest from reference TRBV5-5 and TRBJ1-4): DAGVTQSPTHLIKTRGQQVTLRCSPISGHKSVSWYQQVLGQGPQFIFQYYEKEERGRGNFPDRFSARQFPNYSSELNVNALLLGDSALYLCASSVGASSWEKLFFGSGTQLSVL.

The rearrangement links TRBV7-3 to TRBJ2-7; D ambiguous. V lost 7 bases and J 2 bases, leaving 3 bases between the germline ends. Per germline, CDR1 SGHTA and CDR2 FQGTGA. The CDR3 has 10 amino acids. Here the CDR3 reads CASTAYEQYF. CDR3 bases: TGTGCCAGCACCGCCTACGAGCAGTACTTC. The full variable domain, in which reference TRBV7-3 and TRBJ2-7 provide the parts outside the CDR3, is GAGVSQTPSNKVTEKGKYVELRCDPISGHTALYWYRQSLGQGPEFLIYFQGTGAADDSGLPNDRFFAVRPEGSVSTLKIQRTERGDSAVYLCASTAYEQYFGPGTRLTVT.

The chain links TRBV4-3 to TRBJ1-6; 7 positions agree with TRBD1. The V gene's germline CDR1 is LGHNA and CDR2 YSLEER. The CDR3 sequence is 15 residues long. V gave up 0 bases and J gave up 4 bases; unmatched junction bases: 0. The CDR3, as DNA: TGCGCCAGCAGCCAAGACAGGGGGTATAATTCACCCCTCCACTTT. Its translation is CASSQDRGYNSPLHF.